These 14 T cell receptor beta chains were all obtained from the same sample, sequenced in a study of regulatory T cells in long-lasting Graves disease. Time point in this sample: newly diagnosed GD, antithyroid drugs for less than 3 months. Extracted PBMC RNA gave rise to the TCR library. Through Arm-PCR of CDR3 regions and iRepertoire HTBI primers, TCR beta libraries were built. TCRdb ran MiXCR on the multiplex PCR reads and lists one entry per CDR3 protein. This sample has roughly 400,000 distinct CDR3 sequences, with 16% found just once. This same sample was also part of a study on T cells in Graves' hyperthyroidism and ophthalmopathy.

This sample comprised peripheral blood mononuclear cells (PBMCs), obtained at new diagnosis, from a patient treated with antithyroid drugs. The receptors shown here come from a woman under 30 with Graves disease.

This clonotype was observed at least ten times. The gene calls are TRBV7-9 and TRBJ2-1; no firm D call. The V and J ends lost 1 base and 8 bases respectively, with 15 bases between them. The length of the CDR3 is 15 residues. The germline gives CDR1 SEHNR, CDR2 FQNEAQ (reference sequence). The CDR3, as DNA: TGTGCCAGCAGCTTAGTGGTGGGTTTTAGCTATGAGCAGTTCTTC. As protein: CASSLVVGFSYEQFF. The variable domain in full, completed from reference TRBV7-9 and TRBJ2-1, reads DTGVSQNPRHKITKRGQNVTFRCDPISEHNRLYWYRQTLGQGPEFLTYFQNEAQLEKSRLLSDRFSAERPKGSFSTLEIQRTEQGDSAMYLCASSLVVGFSYEQFFGPGTRLTVL.

A note on this clonotype: Possible read error: a much larger clone is one base away. V is TRBV7-7 and J is TRBJ2-3; TRBD1 matches at 8 bases. Germline V gene data show CDR1 as SSHAT and CDR2 as FNYEAQ (reference sequence). The length of the CDR3 is 15 residues. The CDR3 DNA sequence: TGTGCTAGCAGCCCGGGCCCCAGGGGGCCAGATACGCGGTATTTT. Amino acids: CASSPGPRGPDTRYF.

This clonotype was seen a few times. V is TRBV20-1 and J is TRBJ2-2; TRBD2 matches 8 bases. The germline V gene encodes CDR1 DFQATT and CDR2 SNEGSKA (reference sequence). Trimming removed 0 bases from V and 7 bases from J; junction bases left unmatched: 7. This CDR3 has 15 amino acids. The CDR3 sequence: CSARDIREGLGELFF. DNA for the CDR3: TGCAGTGCTAGAGATATTCGGGAGGGCCTCGGGGAGCTGTTTTTT.

The V call is TRBV24-1, the J call TRBJ2-1; 10 bases are a match to TRBD2. Gene TRBJ2-7 matches the end of the DNA better, so the J call may be wrong. Germline CDR1 reads KGHDR; CDR2 reads SFDVKD. This CDR3 region has 18 residues. The DNA of the CDR3 is TGTGCCACCAGTGATTTTAGCGGGAGGCATCCGGGATACAATGAGCAGTACTTC. Protein product: CATSDFSGRHPGYNEQYF.

The gene calls are TRBV4-2 and TRBJ2-7; D unclear. With 1 base removed from V and 1 base from J, the gap between germline ends came to 17 bases. The CDR3 is 17 amino acids. From germline, CDR1 is LGHNA and CDR2 YNFKEQ. CDR3 in DNA: TGTGCCAGCAGCCAAGGTTTGGGCCCCCAATCTTCCTACGAGCAGTACTTC. As protein: CASSQGLGPQSSYEQYF.

This clonotype has ten or more counts. The chain links TRBV28 to TRBJ1-2; D ambiguous. Trimming took 5 bases from V and 4 from J, leaving 5 bases between them. CDR1 is MDHEN, CDR2 SYDVKM, per germline. The CDR3 covers 11 residues. CDR3 sequence (DNA): TGTGCCAGCAGTAGGATCTATGGCTACACCTTC. The encoded protein is CASSRIYGYTF.

This clonotype was detected many times. V is TRBV29-1 and J is TRBJ2-7, with D perhaps given as TRBD1 or TRBD2 (6 bases each). The ends were cut back, 6 bases at V and 6 bases at J, with 18 bases in the middle. This CDR3 comprises 13 residues. Germline values: CDR1 SQVTM, CDR2 ANQGSEA. CDR3: CSVGGQGWSEQYF. As DNA, the CDR3 is TGCAGCGTCGGGGGCCAGGGGTGGTCCGAGCAGTACTTC.

This clonotype was counted many times. The chain recombines TRBV5-1 with TRBJ2-3, with 7 bases lining up with TRBD1. This CDR3 has 14 residues. Trimming at V came to 3 bases and at J to 2 bases, leaving 3 bases not matched to a gene. Germline CDR1 and CDR2: SGHRS and YFSETQ. CDR3 sequence reads: CASSSGQDTDTQYF. The CDR3 DNA follows: TGCGCCAGCAGCTCAGGACAGGACACAGATACGCAGTATTTT.

In its sample, this clonotype was seen many times. CDR3: CASSPQLAGGETQYF. CDR3 coding DNA: TGTGCCAGCAGCCCGCAACTAGCGGGTGGGGAGACCCAGTACTTC. The chain joins TRBV7-2 to TRBJ2-5; TRBD2 matches 9 bases. Per the germline V gene, CDR1 is SGHTA and CDR2 is FQGNSA. There are 15 residues in the CDR3. The ends lost 5 bases at V and 5 bases at J; junction bases unmatched: 9. Combining the CDR3 with reference TRBV7-2 and TRBJ2-5 gives the whole variable domain GAGVSQSPSNKVTEKGKDVELRCDPISGHTALYWYRQSLGQGLEFLIYFQGNSAPDKSGLPSDRFSAERTGGSVSTLTIQRTQQEDSAVYLCASSPQLAGGETQYFGPGTRLLVL.

This clonotype was counted a few times. CDR3: CASSDTGVRSYNEQYF. The CDR3 DNA reads as TGCGCCAGCAGTGATACCGGGGTTCGTTCCTACAATGAGCAGTACTTC. This rearrangement joins TRBV10-1 to TRBJ2-5; a weak D match, TRBD2 (5 bases). Trimming stripped 3 bases from V and 11 bases from J, with 25 bases between. This CDR3 contains 16 residues. Germline V gene lookup returns CDR1 WNHNN and CDR2 SYGVQD (reference sequence).

The sample holds a few counts of this clonotype. The V and J genes are TRBV9 and TRBJ1-1, with no clear D. V shed 0 bases and J shed 1 base, with 4 bases lying between them. Germline V gene lookup returns CDR1 SGDLS and CDR2 YYNGEE. This CDR3 contains 13 residues. CDR3 in DNA: TGTGCCAGCAGCGTAGCCGGGAACACTGAAGCTTTCTTT. It yields the protein CASSVAGNTEAFF.

There are many counts of this clonotype. The CDR3 DNA reads as TGTGCCAGCAGTTCCCAGAAATACGAGCAGTACTTC. This translates into CASSSQKYEQYF. The rearrangement joins TRBV28 to TRBJ2-7; D call uncertain. CDR3 length equals 12 residues. The germline V and J ends were trimmed by 4 bases and 4 bases, with 8 bases remaining between them. Germline values: CDR1 MDHEN, CDR2 SYDVKM.

This clonotype has ten or more counts. The J gene is TRBJ2-1, the V gene TRBV5-6; D is possibly TRBD1 (6 bases). The V gene's germline CDR1 is SGHDT and CDR2 YYEEEE. The CDR3 loop spans 16 amino acids. The ends were cut back, 2 bases at V and 9 bases at J, with 21 bases in the middle. The CDR3 DNA is TGTGCCAGCAGCTTCGCCGACAGGCCGGCCCAGGGTGAGCAGTTCTTC. This codes for CASSFADRPAQGEQFF.

The chain has TRBV19 and TRBJ2-1; D is unclear. This CDR3 comprises 16 residues. With 1 base removed from V and 0 bases from J, the gap between germline ends came to 10 bases. Germline lookup yields CDR1 LNHDA and CDR2 SQIVND (reference sequence). In DNA, the CDR3 is TGTGCCAGTAGTATAGGAATGTCCTCCTCCTACAATGAGCAGTTCTTC. Translated: CASSIGMSSSYNEQFF.